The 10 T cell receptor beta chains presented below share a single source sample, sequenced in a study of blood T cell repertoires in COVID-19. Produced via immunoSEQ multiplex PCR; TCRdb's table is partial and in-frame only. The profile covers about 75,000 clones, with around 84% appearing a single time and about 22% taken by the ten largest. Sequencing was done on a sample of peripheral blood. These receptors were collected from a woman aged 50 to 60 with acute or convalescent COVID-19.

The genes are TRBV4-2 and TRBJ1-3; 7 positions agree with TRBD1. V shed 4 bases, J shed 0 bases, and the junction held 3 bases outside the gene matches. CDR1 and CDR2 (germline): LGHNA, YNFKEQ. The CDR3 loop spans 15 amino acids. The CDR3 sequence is CASSLRTGSGNTIYF. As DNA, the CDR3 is TGTGCCAGCAGCCTAAGGACAGGCTCTGGAAACACCATATATTTT.

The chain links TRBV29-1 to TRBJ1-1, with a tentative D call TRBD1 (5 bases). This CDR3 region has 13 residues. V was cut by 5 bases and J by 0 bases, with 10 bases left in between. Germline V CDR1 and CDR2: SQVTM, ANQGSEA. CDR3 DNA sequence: TGCAGCGTTTCACAGGTACTGAACACTGAAGCTTTCTTT. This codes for CSVSQVLNTEAFF.

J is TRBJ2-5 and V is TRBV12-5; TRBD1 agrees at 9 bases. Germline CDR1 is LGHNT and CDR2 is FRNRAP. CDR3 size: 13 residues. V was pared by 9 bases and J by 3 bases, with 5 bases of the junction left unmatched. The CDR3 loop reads CASVRDREETQYF. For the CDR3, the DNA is TGTGCTAGCGTCCGGGACAGGGAAGAGACCCAGTACTTC. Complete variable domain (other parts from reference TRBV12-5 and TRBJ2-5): DARVTQTPRHKVTEMGQEVTMRCQPILGHNTVFWYRQTMMQGLELLAYFRNRAPLDDSGMPKDRFSAEMPDATLATLKIQPSEPRDSAVYFCASVRDREETQYFGPGTRLLVL.

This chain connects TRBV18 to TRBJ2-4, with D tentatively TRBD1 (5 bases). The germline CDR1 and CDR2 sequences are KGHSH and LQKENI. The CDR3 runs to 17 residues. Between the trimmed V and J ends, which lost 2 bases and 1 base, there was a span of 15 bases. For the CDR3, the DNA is TGTGCCAGCTCACCATTACCGGGCAGGGCGGCCAAAAACATTCAGTACTTC. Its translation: CASSPLPGRAAKNIQYF.

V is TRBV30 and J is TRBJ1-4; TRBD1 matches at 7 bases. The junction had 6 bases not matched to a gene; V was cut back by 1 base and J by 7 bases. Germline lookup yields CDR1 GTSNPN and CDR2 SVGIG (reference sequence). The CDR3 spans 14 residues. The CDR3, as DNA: TGTGCCTGGAGTGGGCAGGGGGGTTCTGAAAAACTGTTTTTT. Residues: CAWSGQGGSEKLFF.

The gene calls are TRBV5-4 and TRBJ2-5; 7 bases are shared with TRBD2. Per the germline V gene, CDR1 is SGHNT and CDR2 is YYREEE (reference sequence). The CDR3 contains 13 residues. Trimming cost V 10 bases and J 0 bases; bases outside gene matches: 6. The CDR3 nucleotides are TGTGCCGGGAGGGGCAGAAACCAAGAGACCCAGTACTTC. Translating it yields CAGRGRNQETQYF.

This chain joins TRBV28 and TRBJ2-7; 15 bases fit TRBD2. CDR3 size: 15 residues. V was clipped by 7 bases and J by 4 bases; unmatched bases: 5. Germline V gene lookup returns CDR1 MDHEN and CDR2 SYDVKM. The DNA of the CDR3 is TGTGCCAGCATCACCGGGACTAGCGGGAGGTACGAGCAGTACTTC. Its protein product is CASITGTSGRYEQYF. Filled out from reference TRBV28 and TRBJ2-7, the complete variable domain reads DVKVTQSSRYLVKRTGEKVFLECVQDMDHENMFWYRQDPGLGLRLIYFSYDVKMKEKGDIPEGYSVSREKKERFSLILESASTNQTSMYLCASITGTSGRYEQYFGPGTRLTVT.

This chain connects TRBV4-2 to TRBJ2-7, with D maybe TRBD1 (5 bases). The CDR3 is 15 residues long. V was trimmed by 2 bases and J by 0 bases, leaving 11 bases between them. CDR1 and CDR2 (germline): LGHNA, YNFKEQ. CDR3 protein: CASSQLTVNSYEQYF. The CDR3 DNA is TGTGCCAGCAGCCAACTGACAGTTAACTCCTACGAGCAGTACTTC.

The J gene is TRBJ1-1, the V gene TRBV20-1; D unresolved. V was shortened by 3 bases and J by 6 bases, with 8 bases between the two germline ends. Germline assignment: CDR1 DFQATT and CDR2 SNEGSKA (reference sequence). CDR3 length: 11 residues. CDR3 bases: TGCAGTGCTAGTCAAGGAGCTGAAGCTTTCTTT. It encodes CSASQGAEAFF.

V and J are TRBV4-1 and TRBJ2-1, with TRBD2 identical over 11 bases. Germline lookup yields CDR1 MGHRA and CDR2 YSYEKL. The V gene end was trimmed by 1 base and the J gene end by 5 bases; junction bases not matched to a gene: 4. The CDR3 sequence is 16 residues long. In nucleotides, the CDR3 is TGCGCCAGCAGCCAAGGCCTGACTAGCGGGAACAATGAGCAGTTCTTC. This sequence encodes CASSQGLTSGNNEQFF.